The 2 T cell receptor beta chains below all came from one sample that was sequenced in a study of cytomegalovirus exposure and HLA in healthy donors. Vbeta (60) and Jbeta (13) primers were used in the PCR. Clones were sequenced by immunoSEQ multiplex PCR, and TCRdb holds only the in-frame ones, with some missing. Of some 150,000 clones detected, about two thirds appear once; the ten largest clones hold 2% to 2.5%. Sequencing was carried out using PBMCs. These receptors were obtained from a man aged 35 to 55 in good health and CMV-seronegative.

The chain recombines TRBV10-3 with TRBJ1-4; TRBD1 might be the D (6 bases). Germline loops: CDR1 ENHRY, CDR2 SYGVKD. The CDR3 contains 13 residues. V lost 2 bases, J lost 10 bases, and 11 bases lay in between. The CDR3 reads CAISEQGIGKLFF. The CDR3 DNA follows: TGTGCCATCAGTGAGCAGGGGATCGGAAAACTGTTTTTT.

The V and J genes are TRBV25-1 and TRBJ2-2; TRBD1 aligns across 10 bases. The J segment lost 4 bases and the V segment lost 8 bases, leaving 7 bases of the junction unmatched. CDR3 length: 15 amino acids. Germline CDR1 and CDR2: MGHDK and SYGVNS. As DNA, the CDR3 is TGTGCCAGCGGACACCGGGACAGGGGCACCGGGGAGCTGTTTTTT. Residues: CASGHRDRGTGELFF. Combining the CDR3 with reference TRBV25-1 and TRBJ2-2 gives the whole variable domain EADIYQTPRYLVIGTGKKITLECSQTMGHDKMYWYQQDPGMELHLIHYSYGVNSTEKGDLSSESTVSRIRTEHFPLTLESARPSHTSQYLCASGHRDRGTGELFFGEGSRLTVL.